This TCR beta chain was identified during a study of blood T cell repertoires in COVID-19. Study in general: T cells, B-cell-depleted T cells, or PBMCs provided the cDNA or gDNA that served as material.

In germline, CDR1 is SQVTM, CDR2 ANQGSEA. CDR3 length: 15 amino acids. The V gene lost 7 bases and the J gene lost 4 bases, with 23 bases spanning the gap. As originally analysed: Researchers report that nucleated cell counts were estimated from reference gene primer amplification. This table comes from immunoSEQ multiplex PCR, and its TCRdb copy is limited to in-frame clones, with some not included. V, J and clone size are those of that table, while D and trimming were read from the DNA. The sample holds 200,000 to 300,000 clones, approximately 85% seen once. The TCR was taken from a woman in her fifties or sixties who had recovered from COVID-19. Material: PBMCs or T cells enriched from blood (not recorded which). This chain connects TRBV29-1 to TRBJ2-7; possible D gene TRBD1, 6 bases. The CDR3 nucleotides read TGCAGCGCATCGGGGACAAGTCAGAGGGGATACGAGCAGTACTTC. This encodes CSASGTSQRGYEQYF.